This T cell receptor (beta chain) was sequenced during a study of blood T cell repertoires in COVID-19. About the research overall: Nucleic acid was either cDNA or gDNA, and it came from T cells, B-cell-depleted T cells, or PBMCs.

Source study methods: Quantification of nucleated cells was approximated via reference gene primer amplification. The repertoire was sequenced with immunoSEQ multiplex PCR; TCRdb's copy has only in-frame clones and lacks some. That table is the source of V, J and clone size, and D and trimming were worked out from the DNA. The table has more than 250,000 clones, over 75% seen once. Recruits, aged about 18 to 95 years, lived in around 24 US areas. Cohort 3 donors counted as recovered after two negative PCRs, clearance, or resolved symptoms. Input material: PBMCs or T cells enriched from blood (not recorded which). This clonotype originated in a woman aged 30 to 39 who had recovered from COVID-19.

Written as DNA, the CDR3 is TGTGCCAGCAGTGAAGGGTCCTCAAATCCCCAGACCGTGGGGCTCGAGCAGTACTTC. Translated: CASSEGSSNPQTVGLEQYF. V usage is TRBV2 and J usage is TRBJ2-7; possibly TRBD1 for D (5 bases). In germline, CDR1 is SNHLY, CDR2 FYNNEI. V lost 1 base and J lost 6, with 28 bases in between. This CDR3 comprises 19 residues.